This T cell receptor (beta chain) derives from a study of T-cell reconstitution after alpha-beta-depleted transplantation in children. The CDR3 spans 13 residues. Trimming took off 4 bases at V and 2 bases at J, with 9 bases between the two ends. CDR1 is WSHSY, CDR2 SAAADI, per germline. At least ten counts were recorded for this clonotype. This sample's TCRbeta library carried unique molecular identifier barcodes. TCRdb reanalysed the PCR reads using MiXCR and keeps one entry per CDR3 protein. The top ten clones hold approximately 5% of a sample with around 240,000 distinct CDR3 sequences, around 9.7% of them seen once.

The chain combines TRBV10-2 with TRBJ2-7; the D is unclear. Material: PBMCs from the stem cell graft donor, obtained from the stem cell graft. The TCR originated in a human donor who donated a stem cell graft to a child with SCID. The CDR3 reads CASSVAETYEQYF. CDR3 in DNA: TGCGCCAGCAGTGTCGCGGAGACCTACGAGCAGTACTTC.